This T cell receptor (beta chain) was captured by sequencing in a study of blood T cell repertoires in COVID-19. Background on the study: Both acute and convalescent COVID-19 samples were obtained from the United States, Italy and Spain. The cDNA or gDNA used as material had been derived from T cells, B-cell-depleted T cells, or PBMCs.

The J segment lost 5 bases and the V segment lost 5 bases, leaving 7 bases of the junction unmatched. The CDR3 sequence is 15 residues long. The germline V gene encodes CDR1 SGHTA and CDR2 FQGTGA. This clone was detected many times. This table comes from immunoSEQ multiplex PCR, and its TCRdb copy is limited to in-frame clones, with some not included. The table has more than 75,000 clones, around 75% seen once; the top ten hold roughly 15%. This sequence originates from an elderly woman with active or convalescent COVID-19. The sample was peripheral blood. V and J are TRBV7-3 and TRBJ2-1, with TRBD2 matching over 9 bases. The chain's CDR3 is CASSPQTSGNNEQFF. CDR3 DNA: TGTGCCAGCAGCCCACAGACTAGCGGAAACAATGAGCAGTTCTTC.